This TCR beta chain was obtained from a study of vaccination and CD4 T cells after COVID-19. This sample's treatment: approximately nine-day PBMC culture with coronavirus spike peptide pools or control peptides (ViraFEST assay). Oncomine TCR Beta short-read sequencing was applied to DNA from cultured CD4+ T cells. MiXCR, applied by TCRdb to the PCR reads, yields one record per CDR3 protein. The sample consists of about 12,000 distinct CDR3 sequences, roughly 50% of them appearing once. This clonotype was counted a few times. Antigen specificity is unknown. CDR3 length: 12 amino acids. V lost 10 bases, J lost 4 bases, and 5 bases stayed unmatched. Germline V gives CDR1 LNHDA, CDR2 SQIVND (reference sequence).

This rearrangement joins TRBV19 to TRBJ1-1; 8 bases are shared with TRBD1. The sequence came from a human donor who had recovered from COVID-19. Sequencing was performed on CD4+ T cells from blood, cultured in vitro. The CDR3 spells CATRQGSTEAFF. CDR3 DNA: TGTGCCACCAGACAGGGGTCCACTGAAGCTTTCTTT. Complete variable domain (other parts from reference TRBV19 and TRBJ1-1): DGGITQSPKYLFRKEGQNVTLSCEQNLNHDAMYWYRQDPGQGLRLIYYSQIVNDFQKGDIAEGYSVSREKKESFPLTVTSAQKNPTAFYLCATRQGSTEAFFGQGTRLTVV.